This TCR beta chain originates from a study of CD8 T cells in Susac syndrome (dated 2019 in TCRdb). In the study overall: Among the Susac syndrome patients who were sequenced, clinically active disease was present in more than 5 and clinical remission was observed in fewer than ten. At the time of blood withdrawal, Susac syndrome patients were either therapy-naive, taking corticosteroids (with some also receiving IVIg), or on IVIg alone. The clonality of the CD8+ T cell repertoire was compared across approximately 12 healthy donors, about 14 Susac syndrome patients and around 16 multiple sclerosis patients. Whether CD8+ T cell activation and differentiation in Susac syndrome was antigen driven was tested using repertoire sequencing. Broader findings and caveats from the paper: The number of individuals in the TCR sequencing and HLA analysis was acknowledged as relatively small. Sixteen Susac-specific public clones were identified in the total CD8+ repertoire, and a few Susac-specific public clones were identified in the CD8+ TEMRA repertoire. Clonal expansion was seen in Susac syndrome CD8+ repertoires, peaking in CD8+ TEMRA cells and being greater in clinically active patients than in remitting ones.

High-throughput TCR beta sequencing profiled peripheral blood CD8+ and CD4+ T cells from healthy donors, Susac syndrome patients and multiple sclerosis patients. Recently defined diagnostic criteria for definite or probable disease were met by the Susac syndrome patients. Bulk CD8+ and CD4+ T cells were purified by magnetic negative isolation, whereas CD8+ TEMRA cells were enriched by FACS. Blood was drawn into EDTA tubes, processed within 24 hours, and PBMCs were isolated by density gradient centrifugation. PBMCs intended for TCR sequencing were frozen in liquid nitrogen and were later thawed in a 37 degrees C water bath. Purity of sorted or isolated CD4+, CD8+ and CD8+ TEMRA cells was at least 90%. RNA was extracted using the RNeasy kit, and about 0.45 to 1 microgram was reverse transcribed with random hexamers. TCR beta CDR3 regions were amplified with the immunoSEQ multiplex PCR assay covering 54 Vbeta and 13 Jbeta segments. PCR amplification bias was corrected using a synthetic template baseline for primer optimization and computational correction. The authors' analysis ran thus. Only productive sequences were kept, with reads annotated to V, D and J genes according to IMGT and analyzed in immunoSEQ Analyzer. Clonality was computed as one minus Shannon entropy normalized by log2 of the number of productive unique sequences. Public and private clones were assessed among the 100 most prevalent clones of each patient and control. Clones were defined as Susac-specific when absent from the healthy and MS cohorts, from approximately 1,100 published viral clones and from other ImmuneACCESS disease sequences. TCRdb passed the public sequencing reads through fastp at Q25 and MiXCR, retaining productive beta sequences. Rows with a matching CDR3 protein are joined into one entry that keeps the most common DNA and genes. These V and J calls rely on TCRdb rather than the paper's analysis. The sample has about 120,000 distinct CDR3 sequences on record, around 94% of them singletons. The ten largest clonotypes hold about 0.29% of the sample.

About this clonotype itself: Its specific antigen is unknown. Base qualities are not recorded, but no much larger clone differs from it by a single base.

V loses 0 bases of germline sequence and J loses 5 bases, and the interval between the two ends is 11 bases. The CDR3 sequence holds 15 residues, the cysteine and phenylalanine included. Only CDR3 DNA remains: 45 bases, in frame from the first base. CDR1 and CDR2, per the germline V gene, are LGHNA and YNFKEQ. The sample taken for sequencing was CD8+ T cells from PBMCs. The receptor was isolated from a human donor with Susac syndrome. This receptor chain uses TRBV4-2 and TRBJ1-3; confidence is insufficient to name the D gene. DNA sequence: TGTGCCAGCAGCCAAGAACAGCCAACTCGAAACACCATATATTTT. This encodes CASSQEQPTRNTIYF.